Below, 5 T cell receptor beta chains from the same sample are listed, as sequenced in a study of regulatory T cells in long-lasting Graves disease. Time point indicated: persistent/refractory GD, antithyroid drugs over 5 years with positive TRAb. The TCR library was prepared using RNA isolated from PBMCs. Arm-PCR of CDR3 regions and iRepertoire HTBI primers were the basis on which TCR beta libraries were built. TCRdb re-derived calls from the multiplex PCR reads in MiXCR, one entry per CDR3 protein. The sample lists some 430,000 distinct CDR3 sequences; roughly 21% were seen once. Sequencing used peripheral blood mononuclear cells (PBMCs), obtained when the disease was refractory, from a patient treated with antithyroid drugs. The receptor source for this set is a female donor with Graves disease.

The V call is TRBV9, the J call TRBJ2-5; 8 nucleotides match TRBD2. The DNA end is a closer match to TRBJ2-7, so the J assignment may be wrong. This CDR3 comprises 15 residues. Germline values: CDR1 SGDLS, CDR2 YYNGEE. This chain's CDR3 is CASSGDGGGSYEQYF. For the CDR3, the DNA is TGTGCCAGCAGCGGAGACGGGGGGGGCTCCTACGAGCAGTACTTC.

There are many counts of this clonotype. The CDR3 sequence: CASSPRRGDSPLHF. CDR3 in DNA: TGTGCCAGCAGTCCCAGGCGGGGGGATTCACCCCTCCACTTT. This chain connects TRBV6-1 to TRBJ1-6, with D perhaps TRBD1 (5 bases). Trimming cost V 5 bases and J 8 bases, with 13 bases left between them. The CDR3 is made up of 14 amino acids. Germline lookup yields CDR1 MNHNS and CDR2 SASEGT.

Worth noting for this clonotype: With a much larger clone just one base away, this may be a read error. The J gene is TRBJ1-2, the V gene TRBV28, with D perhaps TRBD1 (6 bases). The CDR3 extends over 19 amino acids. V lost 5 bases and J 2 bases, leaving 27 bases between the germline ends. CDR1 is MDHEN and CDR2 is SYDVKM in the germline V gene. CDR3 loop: CASSPHQDSLLPPNYGYTF. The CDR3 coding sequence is TGTGCCAGCAGTCCTCACCAGGACAGTCTCTTACCCCCAAACTATGGCTACACCTTC.

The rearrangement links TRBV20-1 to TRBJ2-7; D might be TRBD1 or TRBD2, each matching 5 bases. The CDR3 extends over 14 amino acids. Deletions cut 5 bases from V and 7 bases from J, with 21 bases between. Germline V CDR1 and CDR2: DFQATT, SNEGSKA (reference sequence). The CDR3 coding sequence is TGCAGTGCTTTAGGGACGGGCCGGATCTCGGAGCAGTACTTC. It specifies CSALGTGRISEQYF.

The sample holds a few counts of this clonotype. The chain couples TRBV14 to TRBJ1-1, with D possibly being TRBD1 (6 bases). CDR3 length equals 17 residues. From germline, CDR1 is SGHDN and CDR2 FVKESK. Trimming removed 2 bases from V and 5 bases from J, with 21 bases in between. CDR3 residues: CASSQRSIGGVRTEAFF. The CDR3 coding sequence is TGTGCCAGCAGCCAAAGATCGATAGGGGGGGTTCGTACTGAAGCTTTCTTT.